A selection of T cell receptor beta chains follows, all from one sample in a study of shared clonotypes between healthy human individuals. Measured with immunoSEQ multiplex PCR; TCRdb has only the in-frame clones, and not every one. The sample contains around 2,000,000 clones, about 94% of which appear only once. The sequenced sample was naive CD8+ T cells sorted from blood. These receptors came from a man aged 18 to 29 in good health. Each CDR3 is given with its conserved first and last residue. Each record gives: J gene, V gene, D gene, clone size, CDR3 protein, CDR3 DNA. D genes are given only for firm matches. Rows may omit the clone size; those that give it use once, few, many or a size class.

TRBJ2-1,TRBV10-3,NA,NA,CAISDGGGLGFF,TGTGCCATCAGTGATGGTGGGGGGCTGGGGTTCTTC
TRBJ1-6,TRBV28,NA,NA,CASRIRAGNNSPLHF,TGTGCCAGCAGGATTAGGGCAGGGAATAATTCACCCCTCCACTTT
TRBJ2-5,TRBV5-4,NA,NA,CASSQQLAAETQYF,TGTGCCAGCAGCCAACAGTTGGCCGCAGAGACCCAGTACTTC
TRBJ2-2,TRBV7-9,NA,few,CASSGRMPFGELFF,TGTGCCAGCAGCGGAAGGATGCCCTTCGGGGAGCTGTTTTTT
TRBJ2-7,TRBV7-2,TRBD2,NA,CASSAPGLAGDEQYF,TGTGCCAGCAGCGCACCGGGACTAGCGGGAGACGAGCAGTACTTC
TRBJ1-5,TRBV7-9,NA,few,CASATGNQPQHF,TGTGCCAGCGCAACAGGGAATCAGCCCCAGCATTTT
TRBJ2-5,TRBV7-9,NA,once,CASSFVGQETQYF,TGTGCCAGCAGCTTCGTCGGTCAAGAGACCCAGTACTTC
TRBJ1-2,TRBV28,TRBD1,NA,CASSFRGTTGGRSYGYTF,TGTGCCAGCAGTTTTCGGGGCACGACAGGGGGCAGAAGCTATGGCTACACCTTC
TRBJ2-7,TRBV4-3,NA,NA,CASSPDPGAAYEQYF,TGCGCCAGCAGCCCAGACCCCGGGGCCGCCTACGAGCAGTACTTC
TRBJ2-7,TRBV11-1,NA,few,CASSPTAGEQYF,TGTGCCAGCAGTCCGACTGCGGGCGAGCAGTACTTC
TRBJ2-3,TRBV6-1,TRBD2,NA,CASSGLAASTDTQYF,TGTGCCAGCAGTGGACTAGCGGCTAGCACAGATACGCAGTATTTT
TRBJ1-4,TRBV6-5,TRBD1,NA,CASRSPGQANEKLFF,TGTGCCAGCAGGTCGCCGGGACAGGCTAATGAAAAACTGTTTTTT
TRBJ1-1,TRBV20-1,NA,NA,CSARDLGSAFF,TGCAGTGCTAGAGATTTGGGTTCAGCTTTCTTT
TRBJ1-6,TRBV21-1,NA,NA,CASRGVRNNSPLHF,TGTGCCAGCAGGGGGGTTAGGAATAATTCACCCCTCCACTTT
TRBJ2-7,TRBV4-1,NA,NA,CASSQEGGYEQYF,TGCGCCAGCAGCCAAGAGGGGGGCTACGAGCAGTACTTC
TRBJ2-7,TRBV6-5,NA,NA,CASSAEEGVEQYF,TGTGCCAGCAGTGCGGAAGAGGGGGTCGAGCAGTACTTC
TRBJ1-1,TRBV6-5,NA,NA,CASSGQMNTEAFF,TGTGCCAGCAGCGGACAAATGAACACTGAAGCTTTCTTT
TRBJ2-5,TRBV6-5,TRBD2,NA,CASSWGAGVGETQYF,TGTGCCAGCAGCTGGGGAGCGGGGGTGGGAGAGACCCAGTACTTC